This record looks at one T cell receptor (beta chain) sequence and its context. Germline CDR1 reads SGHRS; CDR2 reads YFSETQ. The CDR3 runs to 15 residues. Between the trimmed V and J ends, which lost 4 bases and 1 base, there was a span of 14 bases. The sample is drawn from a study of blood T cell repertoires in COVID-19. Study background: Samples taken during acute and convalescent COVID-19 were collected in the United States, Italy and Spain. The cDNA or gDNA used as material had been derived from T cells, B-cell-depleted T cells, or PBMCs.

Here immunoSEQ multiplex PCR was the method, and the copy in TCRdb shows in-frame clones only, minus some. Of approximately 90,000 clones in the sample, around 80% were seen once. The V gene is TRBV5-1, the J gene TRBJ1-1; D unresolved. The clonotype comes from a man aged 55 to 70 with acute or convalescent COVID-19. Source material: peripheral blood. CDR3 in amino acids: CASSPTPLENTEAFF. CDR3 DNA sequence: TGCGCCAGCAGCCCCACCCCTTTAGAGAACACTGAAGCTTTCTTT.